Listed here are 25 T cell receptor beta chains from one sample, sequenced in a study of blood T cell repertoires in COVID-19. Method: immunoSEQ multiplex PCR; TCRdb's copy keeps in-frame clones and lacks some. The sample lists 120,000 or so clones; about four fifths were seen once. Material: peripheral blood. These receptors were obtained from a woman in her 70s with acute or convalescent COVID-19.

This chain uses TRBV7-6 with TRBJ2-2, with 7 bases aligning to TRBD2. CDR1 and CDR2 (germline): SGHVS, FNYEAQ. The J segment lost 7 bases and the V segment lost 1 base, leaving 9 bases of the junction unmatched. The CDR3 runs 16 residues. The CDR3 protein is CASSLVGREIGGELFF. The CDR3 DNA follows: TGTGCCAGCAGCTTAGTAGGGAGGGAAATCGGCGGGGAGCTGTTTTTT. The full variable domain, its missing parts supplied by reference TRBV7-6 and TRBJ2-2, is GAGVSQSPRYKVTKRGQDVALRCDPISGHVSLYWYRQALGQGPEFLTYFNYEAQQDKSGLPNDRFSAERPEGSISTLTIQRTEQRDSAMYRCASSLVGREIGGELFFGEGSRLTVL.

This chain uses TRBV6-5 with TRBJ2-3; D is uncertain. Germline V gene data show CDR1 as MNHEY and CDR2 as SVGAGI. Deletions cut 5 bases from V and 3 bases from J, with 9 bases between. The CDR3 covers 13 residues. The DNA for the CDR3 is TGTGCCAGCAGTCGAGAACGTACAGATACGCAGTATTTT. Its translation is CASSRERTDTQYF.

About this clone itself: At the DNA level, this CDR3 is encoded by other sequences in the same sample as well. V and J are TRBV9 and TRBJ1-2, with D maybe TRBD1 (5 bases). The V gene lost 2 bases and the J gene lost 4 bases, with 6 bases spanning the gap. Germline assignment: CDR1 SGDLS and CDR2 YYNGEE. There are 12 residues in the CDR3. The CDR3 DNA reads TGTGCCAGCAGCGTGCAGGGCTATGGCTACACCTTC. Its translation is CASSVQGYGYTF.

This chain connects TRBV6-5 to TRBJ1-6; D is possibly TRBD1 (6 bases). V dropped 2 bases and J dropped 7 bases, with 12 bases sitting between them. From germline, CDR1 is MNHEY and CDR2 SVGAGI. The CDR3 sequence is 15 residues long. The CDR3 region has the DNA TGTGCCAGCAGTTACACGGGGGGCAAGAATTCACCCCTCCACTTT. Its translation is CASSYTGGKNSPLHF.

This chain connects TRBV3-1 (or the pseudogene TRBV3-2) to TRBJ1-3; D not certain. The germline gives CDR1 LGHDT, CDR2 YNNKEL (reference sequence). V lost 1 base, J lost 3 bases, and 13 bases lay in between. This CDR3 spans 16 amino acids. The DNA for the CDR3 is TGTGCCAGCAGCCAAGGGAGGGTGCGATATGGAAACACCATATATTTT. Encoded protein: CASSQGRVRYGNTIYF.

The V and J genes are TRBV4-3 and TRBJ1-2; TRBD1 aligns across 11 bases. This CDR3 contains 17 residues. Per the germline V gene, CDR1 is LGHNA and CDR2 is YSLEER. J gave up 3 bases and V 1 base, and 7 bases lay outside the gene matches. CDR3 amino acids: CASSQAQRTGGYYGYTF. For the CDR3, the DNA is TGCGCCAGCAGCCAAGCCCAACGGACAGGGGGCTACTATGGCTACACCTTC.

The rearrangement joins TRBV9 to TRBJ2-2; 7 bases map to TRBD1. V dropped 7 bases and J dropped 3; count of bases not matched to a gene: 6. The CDR3 sequence is 14 residues long. Per germline, CDR1 SGDLS and CDR2 YYNGEE. Here the CDR3 reads CASHRDSYTGELFF. CDR3 nucleotides: TGTGCCAGCCACAGGGACAGCTACACCGGGGAGCTGTTTTTT.

The chain links TRBV20-1 to TRBJ1-2; D not resolved. The CDR3 contains 13 residues. Germline assignment: CDR1 DFQATT and CDR2 SNEGSKA (reference sequence). The V end was cut by 3 bases, the J end by 2 bases, with 10 bases between. CDR3 sequence (DNA): TGCAGTGCTAGTCTCGGGGAGAACTATGGCTACACCTTC. It encodes CSASLGENYGYTF.

The V and J genes are TRBV5-4 and TRBJ1-6, with 8 nucleotides matching TRBD1. Trimming took 4 bases from V and 9 from J; bases not matched to a gene: 9. Germline V gene data show CDR1 as SGHNT and CDR2 as YYREEE (reference sequence). The CDR3 extends over 15 amino acids. CDR3 protein: CASSLGAGGVSPLHF. The CDR3 DNA reads as TGTGCCAGCAGCCTCGGCGCAGGGGGCGTTTCACCCCTCCACTTT. The whole variable domain, remainder taken from reference TRBV5-4 and TRBJ1-6, is ETGVTQSPTHLIKTRGQQVTLRCSSQSGHNTVSWYQQALGQGPQFIFQYYREEENGRGNFPPRFSGLQFPNYSSELNVNALELDDSALYLCASSLGAGGVSPLHFGNGTRLTVT.

The chain is built from TRBV7-8 and TRBJ1-4; 7 positions agree with TRBD1. J lost 3 bases, V lost 5 bases, and 6 bases had no gene match. The CDR3 has 15 amino acids. In germline, CDR1 is SGHVS, CDR2 FQNEAQ. The CDR3 DNA follows: TGTGCCAGCAGCCTACCCGGGACAGCTAATGAAAAACTGTTTTTT. Its translation: CASSLPGTANEKLFF.

The rearrangement uses TRBV18 and TRBJ1-1, with 8 bases that match TRBD1. Germline V gene data show CDR1 as KGHSH and CDR2 as LQKENI. V was clipped by 6 bases and J by 3 bases; unmatched bases: 3. This CDR3 spans 13 amino acids. This CDR3 reads CASSTTGDTEAFF. The CDR3 nucleotides are TGTGCCAGCTCCACGACAGGGGACACTGAAGCTTTCTTT.

The chain carries TRBV15 and TRBJ2-6; TRBD1 might be the D (6 bases). V was shortened by 5 bases and J by 5 bases, with 25 bases between the two germline ends. The germline CDR1 and CDR2 sequences are LNHNV and YYDKDF (reference sequence). CDR3 length equals 19 residues. The CDR3 DNA sequence: TGTGCCACCAGCCTGTCGACAGGCCCTTTGGGGTCTAGGGCCAACGTCCTGACTTTC. Translation: CATSLSTGPLGSRANVLTF.

CDR3 sequence (DNA): TGTGCCAGCAGCGTAGGTATAGGGACAAGGTATGGCTACACCTTC. Amino acids: CASSVGIGTRYGYTF. The chain employs TRBV9 and TRBJ1-2; the D gene is possibly TRBD1 (6 bases). V lost 0 bases, J lost 5 bases, and 14 bases lay in between. Germline CDR1 reads SGDLS; CDR2 reads YYNGEE. This CDR3 is built from 15 residues.

For the CDR3, the DNA is TGTGCCAGCAGCATCCGACAGGACTGGAACACTGAAGCTTTCTTT. Amino acid sequence: CASSIRQDWNTEAFF. V usage is TRBV11-2 and J usage is TRBJ1-1, with TRBD1 as a possible D gene (6 bases). The CDR3 runs to 15 residues. Trimming took 5 bases from V and 1 from J, leaving 14 bases between them. Germline lookup yields CDR1 SGHAT and CDR2 FQNNGV. The complete variable domain, with remaining parts taken from reference TRBV11-2 and TRBJ1-1, reads EAGVAQSPRYKIIEKRQSVAFWCNPISGHATLYWYQQILGQGPKLLIQFQNNGVVDDSQLPKDRFSAERLKGVDSTLKIQPAKLEDSAVYLCASSIRQDWNTEAFFGQGTRLTVV.

The chain joins TRBV5-4 to TRBJ1-6, with D perhaps TRBD1 (5 bases). This CDR3 contains 13 residues. CDR1 and CDR2 (germline): SGHNT, YYREEE (reference sequence). With 1 base removed from V and 7 bases from J, the gap between germline ends came to 6 bases. DNA for the CDR3: TGTGCCAGCAGCTTGACAGGAAATTCACCCCTCCACTTT. Its protein product is CASSLTGNSPLHF.

The V call is TRBV19, the J call TRBJ1-2, with a possible D match to TRBD1 (6 bases). Germline V gene sequence: CDR1 LNHDA, CDR2 SQIVND (reference sequence). V shed 6 bases and J shed 8 bases, with 19 bases lying between them. This CDR3 is built from 14 residues. The CDR3 region has the DNA TGTGCCAGTAGCCGGGGGGACACGTTATCCGGCTACACCTTC. Protein product: CASSRGDTLSGYTF. Complete variable domain (other parts from reference TRBV19 and TRBJ1-2): DGGITQSPKYLFRKEGQNVTLSCEQNLNHDAMYWYRQDPGQGLRLIYYSQIVNDFQKGDIAEGYSVSREKKESFPLTVTSAQKNPTAFYLCASSRGDTLSGYTFGSGTRLTVV.

The chain employs TRBV5-1 and TRBJ2-3; TRBD2 matches 8 bases. The CDR3 is 15 amino acids. CDR1 and CDR2 from the germline V gene are SGHRS and YFSETQ. Losses at the gene ends were 4 bases for V and 0 bases for J; bases not matched to a gene: 4. The CDR3 DNA follows: TGCGCCAGCAGCCCGGGACTAGTTAGCACAGATACGCAGTATTTT. Its protein is CASSPGLVSTDTQYF.

This chain connects TRBV10-2 to TRBJ1-2, with TRBD1 matching 7 bases. Trimming at V came to 8 bases and at J to 2 bases, leaving 8 bases not matched to a gene. The CDR3 has 14 amino acids. Germline lookup yields CDR1 WSHSY and CDR2 SAAADI. CDR3 sequence (DNA): TGCGCCAGCTCGACAGGGCGACGGAACTATGGCTACACCTTC. Its protein is CASSTGRRNYGYTF.

The V and J genes are TRBV2 and TRBJ2-5; no clear D. In germline, CDR1 is SNHLY, CDR2 FYNNEI. The CDR3 is made up of 14 amino acids. V was shortened by 4 bases and J by 2 bases, with 11 bases between the two germline ends. CDR3 coding DNA: TGTGCCAGCAGTGTTGGGCAGTCACAAGAGACCCAGTACTTC. This codes for CASSVGQSQETQYF.

This chain links TRBV9 with TRBJ2-3; 8 nucleotides match TRBD2. The length of the CDR3 is 16 residues. In germline, CDR1 is SGDLS, CDR2 YYNGEE. The junction had 7 bases not matched to a gene; V was cut back by 0 bases and J by 4 bases. The CDR3 sequence is CASSVGALAGSDTQYF. The CDR3 DNA is TGTGCCAGCAGCGTAGGAGCCCTAGCGGGTTCAGATACGCAGTATTTT.

This chain joins TRBV24-1 and TRBJ1-2; tentatively, D is TRBD1 (6 bases). Trimming shortened V by 9 bases and J by 2 bases, and 12 bases separated the two germline ends. Per the germline V gene, CDR1 is KGHDR and CDR2 is SFDVKD. There are 13 residues in the CDR3. The CDR3: CATSRGTNYGYTF. CDR3 DNA sequence: TGTGCCACCTCGAGGGGGACCAACTATGGCTACACCTTC.

V gene TRBV7-6 combines with J gene TRBJ2-5, with 9 bases fitting TRBD1. Germline V gene sequence: CDR1 SGHVS, CDR2 FNYEAQ. The CDR3 length is 16 residues. V dropped 1 base and J dropped 5; count of bases not matched to a gene: 8. The chain's CDR3 is CASSLVGQGSRETQYF. Written as DNA, the CDR3 is TGTGCCAGCAGCTTAGTGGGACAGGGCAGTCGGGAGACCCAGTACTTC.

This clone was seen a single time. The DNA for the CDR3 is TGTGCCAGCAGCTTAGGCCAGGGGCAGGGAGATACGCAGTATTTT. This gives the protein CASSLGQGQGDTQYF. The chain links TRBV7-9 to TRBJ2-3; D perhaps matches TRBD1 (6 bases). Per germline, CDR1 SEHNR and CDR2 FQNEAQ (reference sequence). The CDR3 has 15 residues. Trimming shortened V by 1 base and J by 5 bases, and 13 bases separated the two germline ends.

The V gene is TRBV19, the J gene TRBJ2-6; no definite D call. Looked up from germline, CDR1 is LNHDA and CDR2 is SQIVND (reference sequence). This CDR3 has 14 residues. V was pared by 6 bases and J by 0 bases, with 6 bases between. In DNA form, the CDR3 reads TGTGCCAGTAGACAGCTCTCTGGGGCCAACGTCCTGACTTTC. This encodes CASRQLSGANVLTF.

The chain recombines TRBV2 with TRBJ2-2; D is possibly TRBD1 (6 bases). The CDR3 runs to 14 residues. CDR1 SNHLY and CDR2 FYNNEI come from the germline V gene. V dropped 8 bases and J dropped 5 bases, with 15 bases sitting between them. CDR3 amino acids: CASGTGRGTGELFF. The CDR3 DNA reads TGTGCCAGCGGTACAGGGAGAGGAACCGGGGAGCTGTTTTTT. Full variable domain (remainder filled in from reference TRBV2 and TRBJ2-2): EPEVTQTPSHQVTQMGQEVILRCVPISNHLYFYWYRQILGQKVEFLVSFYNNEISEKSEIFDDQFSVERPDGSNFTLKIRSTKLEDSAMYFCASGTGRGTGELFFGEGSRLTVL.